Sequencing of this T cell receptor beta chain was carried out in a study of T-cell reconstitution after alpha-beta-depleted transplantation in children. Unique molecular identifiers were used in preparing the TCRbeta library. MiXCR, applied by TCRdb to the PCR reads, yields one record per CDR3 protein. Of roughly 74,000 distinct CDR3 sequences in the sample, approximately 18% were seen once. This CDR3 contains 14 residues. V lost 2 bases and J lost 1, with 9 bases in between. The sample here was PBMCs, mostly from graft donor cells, taken 360 days after TCRalphabeta/CD19-depleted stem cell transplant. This chain joins TRBV12-3 or TRBV12-4 and TRBJ2-7; no definite D call. This sequence originates from a male patient between 2 and 15 years old who had a stem cell transplant for acute lymphoblastic leukemia, so the T cells may come from the graft donor. CDR3 nucleotide sequence: TGTGCCAGCAGTTTACACGGGCGGTCCTACGAGCAGTACTTC. Its translation is CASSLHGRSYEQYF.